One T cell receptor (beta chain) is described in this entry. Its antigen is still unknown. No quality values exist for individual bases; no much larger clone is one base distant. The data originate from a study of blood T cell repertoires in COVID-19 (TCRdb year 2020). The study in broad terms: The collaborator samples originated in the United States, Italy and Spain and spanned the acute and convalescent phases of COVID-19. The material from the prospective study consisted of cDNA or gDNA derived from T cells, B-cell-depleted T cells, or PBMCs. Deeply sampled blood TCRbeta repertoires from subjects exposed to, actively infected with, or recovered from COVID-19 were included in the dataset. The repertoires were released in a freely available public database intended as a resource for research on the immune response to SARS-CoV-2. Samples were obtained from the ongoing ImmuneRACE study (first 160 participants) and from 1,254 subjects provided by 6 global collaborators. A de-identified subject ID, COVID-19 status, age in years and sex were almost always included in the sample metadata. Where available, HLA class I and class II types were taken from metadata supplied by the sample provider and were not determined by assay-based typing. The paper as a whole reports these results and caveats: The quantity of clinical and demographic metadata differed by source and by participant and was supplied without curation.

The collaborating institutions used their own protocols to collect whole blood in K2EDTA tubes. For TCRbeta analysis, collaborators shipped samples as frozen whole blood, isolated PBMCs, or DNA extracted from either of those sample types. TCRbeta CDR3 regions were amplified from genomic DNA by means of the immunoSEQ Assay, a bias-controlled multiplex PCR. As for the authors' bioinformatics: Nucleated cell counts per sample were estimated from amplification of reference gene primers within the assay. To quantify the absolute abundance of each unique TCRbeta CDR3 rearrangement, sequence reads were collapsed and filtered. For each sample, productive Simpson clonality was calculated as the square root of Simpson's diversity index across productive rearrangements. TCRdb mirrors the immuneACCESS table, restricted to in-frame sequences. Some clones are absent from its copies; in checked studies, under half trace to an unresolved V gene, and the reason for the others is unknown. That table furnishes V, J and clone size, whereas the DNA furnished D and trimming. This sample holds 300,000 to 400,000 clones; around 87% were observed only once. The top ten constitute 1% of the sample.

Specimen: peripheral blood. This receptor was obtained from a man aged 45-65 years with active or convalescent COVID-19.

CDR3 sequence: CSVGQMNTEAFF. The sequence in DNA is TGCAGCGTTGGACAGATGAACACTGAAGCTTTCTTT. Recombination joined TRBV29-1 with TRBJ1-1, and possibly TRBD1, on 5 matching bases. CDR1 and CDR2 are drawn from the germline V gene: SQVTM, ANQGSEA. Trimming removed 4 bases from V and 0 bases from J, leaving 6 bases between the germline ends. The cysteine opens and the phenylalanine closes a CDR3 of 12 amino acids. Only the CDR3 DNA is retained, 36 bases long and in frame from the first base.